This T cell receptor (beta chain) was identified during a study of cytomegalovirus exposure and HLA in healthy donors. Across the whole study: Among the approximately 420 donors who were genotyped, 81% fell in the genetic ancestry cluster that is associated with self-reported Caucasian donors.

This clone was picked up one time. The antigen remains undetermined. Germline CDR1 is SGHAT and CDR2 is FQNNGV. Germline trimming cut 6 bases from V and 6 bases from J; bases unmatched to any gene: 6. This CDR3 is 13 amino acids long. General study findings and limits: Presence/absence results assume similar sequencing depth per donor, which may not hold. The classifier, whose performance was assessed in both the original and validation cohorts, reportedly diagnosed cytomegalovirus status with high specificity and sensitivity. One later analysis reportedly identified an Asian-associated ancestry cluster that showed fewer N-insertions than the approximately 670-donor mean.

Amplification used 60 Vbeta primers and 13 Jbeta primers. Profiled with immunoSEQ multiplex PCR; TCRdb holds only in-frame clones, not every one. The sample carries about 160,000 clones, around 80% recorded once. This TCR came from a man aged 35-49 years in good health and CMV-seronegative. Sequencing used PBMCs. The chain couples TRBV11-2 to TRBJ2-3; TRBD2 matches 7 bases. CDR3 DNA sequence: TGTGCCAGCAGAAGGACTAGAATGGATACGCAGTATTTT. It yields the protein CASRRTRMDTQYF.